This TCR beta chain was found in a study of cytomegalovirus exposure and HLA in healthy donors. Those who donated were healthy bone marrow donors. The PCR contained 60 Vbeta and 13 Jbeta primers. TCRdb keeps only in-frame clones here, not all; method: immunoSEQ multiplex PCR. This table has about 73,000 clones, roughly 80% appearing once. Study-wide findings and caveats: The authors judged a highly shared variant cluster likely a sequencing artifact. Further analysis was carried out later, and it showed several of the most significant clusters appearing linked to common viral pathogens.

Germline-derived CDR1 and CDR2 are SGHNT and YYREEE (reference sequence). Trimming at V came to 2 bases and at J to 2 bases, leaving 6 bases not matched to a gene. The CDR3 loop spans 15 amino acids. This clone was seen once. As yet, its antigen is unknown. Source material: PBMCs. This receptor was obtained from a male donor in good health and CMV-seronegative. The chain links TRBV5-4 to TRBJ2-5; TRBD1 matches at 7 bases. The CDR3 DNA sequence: TGTGCCAGCAGCTTTCGACAGGGCTTACAAGAGACCCAGTACTTC. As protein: CASSFRQGLQETQYF. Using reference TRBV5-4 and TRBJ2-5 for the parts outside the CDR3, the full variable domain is ETGVTQSPTHLIKTRGQQVTLRCSSQSGHNTVSWYQQALGQGPQFIFQYYREEENGRGNFPPRFSGLQFPNYSSELNVNALELDDSALYLCASSFRQGLQETQYFGPGTRLLVL.